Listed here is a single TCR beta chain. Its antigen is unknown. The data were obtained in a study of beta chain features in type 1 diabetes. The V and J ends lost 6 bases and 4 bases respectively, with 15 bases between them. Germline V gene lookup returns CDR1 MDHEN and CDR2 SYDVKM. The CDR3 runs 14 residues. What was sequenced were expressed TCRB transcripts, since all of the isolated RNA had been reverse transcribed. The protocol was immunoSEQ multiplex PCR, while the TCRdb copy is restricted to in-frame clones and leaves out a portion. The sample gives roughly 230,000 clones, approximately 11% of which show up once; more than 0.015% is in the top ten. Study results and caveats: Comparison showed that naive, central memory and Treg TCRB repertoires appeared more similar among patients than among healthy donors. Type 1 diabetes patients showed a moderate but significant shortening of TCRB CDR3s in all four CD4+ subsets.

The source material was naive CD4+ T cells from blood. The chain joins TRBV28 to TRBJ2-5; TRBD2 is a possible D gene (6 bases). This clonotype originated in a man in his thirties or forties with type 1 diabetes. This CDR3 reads CASSPPGGVETQYF. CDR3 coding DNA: TGTGCCAGCAGCCCCCCAGGCGGGGTAGAGACCCAGTACTTC. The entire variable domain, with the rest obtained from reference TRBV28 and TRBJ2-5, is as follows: DVKVTQSSRYLVKRTGEKVFLECVQDMDHENMFWYRQDPGLGLRLIYFSYDVKMKEKGDIPEGYSVSREKKERFSLILESASTNQTSMYLCASSPPGGVETQYFGPGTRLLVL.